The 21 T cell receptor beta chains presented below share a single source sample, sequenced in a study of PD-1 blockade in mismatch repair-deficient tumors. Clones were read by immunoSEQ multiplex PCR, and TCRdb kept only the in-frame ones, dropping some. The sample carries roughly 53,000 clones, more than 75% recorded once. Here the sequenced sample was peripheral blood, taken 4 weeks after starting pembrolizumab. Source of these receptors: an adult with mismatch repair-deficient cancer.

The chain carries TRBV7-8 and TRBJ2-1, with D perhaps TRBD1 (6 bases). Germline CDR1 SGHVS, CDR2 FQNEAQ. The CDR3 is 16 amino acids. Trimming removed 5 bases at V and 0 bases at J, with 14 bases between. CDR3 DNA sequence: TGTGCCAGCAGCCGGACAGCCCCGAGCTCCTACAATGAGCAGTTCTTC. Amino acids: CASSRTAPSSYNEQFF.

This chain uses TRBV6-5 with TRBJ1-2; D possibly corresponds to TRBD1 (5 bases). From germline, CDR1 is MNHEY and CDR2 SVGAGI. This CDR3 is built from 14 residues. Trimming cost V 5 bases and J 6 bases, with 16 bases left between them. DNA of the CDR3: TGTGCCAGCAGTAGCAGGGAGGCGCCGAATGGCTACACCTTC. It encodes CASSSREAPNGYTF.

The chain combines TRBV7-9 with TRBJ1-1; 7 bases are shared with TRBD1. Germline lookup yields CDR1 SEHNR and CDR2 FQNEAQ (reference sequence). The V gene end was trimmed by 5 bases and the J gene end by 10 bases; junction bases not matched to a gene: 10. The CDR3 extends over 13 amino acids. CDR3 loop: CASSHRQGIGAFF. CDR3 nucleotide sequence: TGTGCCAGCAGCCATCGACAGGGTATCGGAGCTTTCTTT.

The rearrangement uses TRBV27 and TRBJ1-2; 7 positions match TRBD1. This CDR3 has 13 residues. CDR1 is MNHEY, CDR2 SMNVEV, per germline (reference sequence). Unmatched junction bases numbered 7, after V lost 7 bases and J lost 5 bases. In nucleotides, the CDR3 is TGTGCCAGCAAATCACAGGGGACGTATGGCTACACCTTC. Translation: CASKSQGTYGYTF.

The chain uses TRBV9 and TRBJ2-5, with a possible D match to TRBD1 (5 bases). Gene TRBJ2-7 matches the end of the DNA better, so the J call may be wrong. The germline gives CDR1 SGDLS, CDR2 YYNGEE. The CDR3 sequence is 15 residues long. In DNA form, the CDR3 reads TGTGCCAGCAGCATAGCCTTCGACAGCTCCTACGAGCAGTACTTC. Amino acids: CASSIAFDSSYEQYF.

The genes are TRBV5-1 and TRBJ2-1, with 7 positions matching TRBD2. Losses at the gene ends were 4 bases for V and 5 bases for J; bases not matched to a gene: 6. The CDR3 spans 14 residues. The germline V gene encodes CDR1 SGHRS and CDR2 YFSETQ. This chain's CDR3 is CASSLRAGDNEQFF. DNA for the CDR3: TGCGCCAGCAGCCTGAGGGCGGGGGACAATGAGCAGTTCTTC.

The chain carries TRBV5-6 and TRBJ2-7; 9 bases line up with TRBD1. Germline V gives CDR1 SGHDT, CDR2 YYEEEE. J lost 3 bases, V lost 0 bases, and 4 bases had no gene match. The CDR3 contains 15 residues. In nucleotides, the CDR3 is TGTGCCAGCAGCTTGGCGGGGACAGGGCACTACGAGCAGTACTTC. Its translation: CASSLAGTGHYEQYF.

Comment on this clone: At one end, the junction sequence differs from germline, possibly due to a read error. The genes are TRBV9 and TRBJ2-3; a possible D gene is TRBD2 (5 bases). The germline V gene encodes CDR1 SGDLS and CDR2 YYNGEE. The CDR3 sequence is 15 residues long. The CDR3 here is CASTVGGSGTDTQYF. Here the CDR3 DNA reads TGTGCCAGCACCGTAGGAGGCAGTGGCACAGATACGCAGTATTTT.

This chain uses TRBV11-3 with TRBJ2-1, with 11 bases that match TRBD2. V dropped 5 bases and J dropped 1; count of bases not matched to a gene: 7. The germline V gene encodes CDR1 SGHNT and CDR2 YENEEA. The CDR3 runs 17 residues. The CDR3 nucleotides read TGTGCCAGCAGCGCATACGGGACTAGCGGTTCCTACAATGAGCAGTTCTTC. Its translation is CASSAYGTSGSYNEQFF. Combining the CDR3 with reference TRBV11-3 and TRBJ2-1 gives the whole variable domain EAGVVQSPRYKIIEKKQPVAFWCNPISGHNTLYWYLQNLGQGPELLIRYENEEAVDDSQLPKDRFSAERLKGVDSTLKIQPAELGDSAVYLCASSAYGTSGSYNEQFFGPGTRLTVL.

The rearrangement links TRBV4-1 to TRBJ2-7, with TRBD2 identical over 16 bases. The CDR3 spans 14 residues. Per germline, CDR1 MGHRA and CDR2 YSYEKL. With 4 bases clipped from V and 9 bases from J, the junction kept 3 bases outside the gene matches. CDR3 nucleotides: TGCGCCAGCAGCCTGGGACTAGCGGGAGGGCCGCAGTACTTC. Encoded protein: CASSLGLAGGPQYF.

The chain has TRBV29-1 and TRBJ1-2, with TRBD1 as a possible D gene (5 bases). The germline V gene has CDR1 SQVTM and CDR2 ANQGSEA. V was clipped by 8 bases and J by 3 bases, with 16 bases between them. The CDR3 extends over 13 amino acids. The CDR3 sequence is CSIGEGSDYGYTF. As DNA, the CDR3 is TGCAGCATCGGGGAGGGGAGCGACTATGGCTACACCTTC. Together with reference TRBV29-1 and TRBJ1-2, the CDR3 gives the full variable domain: SAVISQKPSRDICQRGTSLTIQCQVDSQVTMMFWYRQQPGQSLTLIATANQGSEATYESGFVIDKFPISRPNLTFSTLTVSNMSPEDSSIYLCSIGEGSDYGYTFGSGTRLTVV.

V is TRBV6-1 and J is TRBJ2-5; D possibly corresponds to TRBD1 (8 bases). V lost 7 bases and J lost 5, with 20 bases in between. Per germline, CDR1 MNHNS and CDR2 SASEGT. This CDR3 comprises 15 residues. CDR3: CASTPNDRGGETQYF. DNA of the CDR3: TGTGCCAGCACCCCCAACGACAGGGGAGGGGAGACCCAGTACTTC.

This clone is a singleton in its sample. The chain is built from TRBV5-4 and TRBJ2-3; D not resolved. The germline CDR1 and CDR2 sequences are SGHNT and YYREEE (reference sequence). V lost 4 bases and J lost 2, with 17 bases in between. This CDR3 region has 16 residues. CDR3 region: CASSPSGGPPTDTQYF. The CDR3 DNA reads as TGTGCCAGCAGCCCCTCGGGCGGCCCCCCCACAGATACGCAGTATTTT.

The chain links TRBV15 to TRBJ2-3; D is uncertain. This CDR3 contains 13 residues. CDR1 is LNHNV and CDR2 is YYDKDF in the germline V gene (reference sequence). The V and J ends lost 1 base and 6 bases respectively, with 8 bases between them. In DNA form, the CDR3 reads TGTGCCACCAGCAGAGGCGCTTCGGATACGCAGTATTTT. This sequence encodes CATSRGASDTQYF.

V usage is TRBV21-1 and J usage is TRBJ1-2. TRBV21-1 is termed a pseudogene. This CDR3 comprises 14 residues. This CDR3 is CASSKESELYGYTF. Written as DNA, the CDR3 is TGTGCCAGCAGCAAAGAATCGGAGCTTTATGGCTACACCTTC.

The gene calls are TRBV18 and TRBJ1-5; 9 bases align to TRBD1. This CDR3 has 16 amino acids. V was pared by 3 bases and J by 0 bases, with 3 bases of the junction left unmatched. The germline V gene has CDR1 KGHSH and CDR2 LQKENI. CDR3 protein: CASSPGQGHSNQPQHF. The CDR3 coding sequence is TGTGCCAGCTCACCGGGACAGGGCCATAGCAATCAGCCCCAGCATTTT. Full variable domain (missing parts from reference TRBV18 and TRBJ1-5): NAGVMQNPRHLVRRRGQEARLRCSPMKGHSHVYWYRQLPEEGLKFMVYLQKENIIDESGMPKERFSAEFPKEGPSILRIQQVVRGDSAAYFCASSPGQGHSNQPQHFGDGTRLSIL.

The genes are TRBV7-3 and TRBJ2-1; 10 positions agree with TRBD2. The CDR3 is 17 amino acids. Germline CDR1 and CDR2: SGHTA and FQGTGA. With V trimmed by 0 bases and J by 9 bases, 11 bases remained unmatched. CDR3: CASSLTLGSGRRGEQFF. For the CDR3, the DNA is TGTGCCAGCAGCTTAACGCTCGGTAGCGGGAGGAGGGGTGAGCAGTTCTTC.

The rearrangement uses TRBV30 and TRBJ2-1, with 14 bases matching TRBD2. With V trimmed by 2 bases and J by 8 bases, 5 bases remained unmatched. The V gene's germline CDR1 is GTSNPN and CDR2 SVGIG (reference sequence). The CDR3 extends over 15 amino acids. CDR3 nucleotides: TGTGCCTGGAGTACCGGGACTAGCGGGAGCCATGAGCAGTTCTTC. This translates into CAWSTGTSGSHEQFF.

The V gene is TRBV5-1, the J gene TRBJ1-5; no clear D. Trimming left V 1 base short and J 4 bases short, with 6 bases between. CDR1 and CDR2 from the germline V gene are SGHRS and YFSETQ. This CDR3 comprises 13 residues. CDR3 sequence reads: CASSLSGNQPQHF. Here the CDR3 DNA reads TGCGCCAGCAGCTTGTCAGGAAATCAGCCCCAGCATTTT.

The chain employs TRBV4-2 and TRBJ1-4; TRBD1 might be the D (6 bases). The CDR3 spans 17 residues. V lost 0 bases and J 7 bases, leaving 18 bases between the germline ends. Germline V gene data show CDR1 as LGHNA and CDR2 as YNFKEQ. The DNA of the CDR3 is TGTGCCAGCAGCCAAGACAGAAGGGGGTTTGATCCTGAAAAACTGTTTTTT. It encodes CASSQDRRGFDPEKLFF.

This chain uses TRBV13 with TRBJ2-1; 11 nucleotides agree with TRBD2. The junction had 15 bases not matched to a gene; V was cut back by 5 bases and J by 9 bases. The germline V gene has CDR1 PRHDT and CDR2 FYEKMQ (reference sequence). The CDR3 covers 17 residues. This CDR3 is CASSPALTSGAAGEQFF. The CDR3 region has the DNA TGTGCCAGCAGCCCTGCGCTGACTAGCGGGGCTGCAGGTGAGCAGTTCTTC.